This is a list of T cell receptor beta chains from one sample in a study of spatial heterogeneity in lung cancer. Using its own MiXCR run on the 5' RACE reads, TCRdb lists one record per CDR3 protein. This sample yields 70,000 to 90,000 distinct CDR3 sequences, of which 13% are seen a single time; about 7.1% belongs to the top ten. Sequencing was performed on PBMCs, taken at surgery. Receptor source: a male donor with early-stage non-small cell lung cancer. CDR3s include the opening cysteine and the closing phenylalanine or tryptophan. Each record gives: CDR3 protein, CDR3 DNA, J gene, clone size, D gene, V gene. D genes are given only for firm matches. Size is omitted from some rows. Given values are once, few, many or a class for expanded clones.

CDR3aa: CSVEDGQSYEQYF; CDR3nt: TGCAGCGTTGAAGACGGACAGTCCTACGAGCAGTACTTC; j_gene: TRBJ2-7; abundance: few; d_gene: -; v_gene: TRBV29-1
CDR3aa: CSARRLAGPTNEQFF; CDR3nt: TGCAGTGCTAGAAGACTAGCGGGGCCCACCAATGAGCAGTTCTTC; j_gene: TRBJ2-1; abundance: many; d_gene: TRBD2; v_gene: TRBV20-1
CDR3aa: CASSRDRARDEQYF; CDR3nt: TGTGCCAGCAGCCGGGACAGGGCACGCGACGAGCAGTACTTC; j_gene: TRBJ2-7; abundance: -; d_gene: TRBD1; v_gene: TRBV7-2
CDR3aa: CSVAAGRETQYF; CDR3nt: TGCAGCGTTGCGGCAGGGCGAGAGACCCAGTACTTC; j_gene: TRBJ2-5; abundance: many; d_gene: -; v_gene: TRBV29-1
CDR3aa: CASSAPELTATEQFF; CDR3nt: TGTGCCAGCAGCGCACCAGAACTGACCGCGACTGAGCAGTTCTTC; j_gene: TRBJ2-1; abundance: few; d_gene: -; v_gene: TRBV7-9
CDR3aa: CSVGPTSGVYNEQFF; CDR3nt: TGCAGCGTTGGACCCACTAGCGGAGTCTACAATGAGCAGTTCTTC; j_gene: TRBJ2-1; abundance: many; d_gene: TRBD2; v_gene: TRBV29-1
CDR3aa: CASSQGDRGNSPLHF; CDR3nt: TGTGCCAGCAGTCAAGGGGACAGGGGTAATTCACCCCTCCACTTT; j_gene: TRBJ1-6; abundance: -; d_gene: TRBD1; v_gene: TRBV6-4
CDR3aa: CASSLVPSGHNSPLHF; CDR3nt: TGTGCCAGCAGTCTAGTCCCATCAGGCCATAATTCACCCCTCCACTTT; j_gene: TRBJ1-6; abundance: many; d_gene: -; v_gene: TRBV6-1
CDR3aa: CASKPRLASGEQFF; CDR3nt: TGCGCCAGCAAACCCAGACTAGCTAGTGGTGAGCAGTTCTTC; j_gene: TRBJ2-1; abundance: many; d_gene: TRBD2; v_gene: TRBV10-2
CDR3aa: CASSPGLATANVLTF; CDR3nt: TGCGCCAGCAGCCCTGGACTAGCGACGGCCAACGTCCTGACTTTC; j_gene: TRBJ2-6; abundance: -; d_gene: TRBD2; v_gene: TRBV5-1
CDR3aa: CASSPYRVEGTEAFF; CDR3nt: TGCGCCAGCAGCCCCTACAGGGTTGAAGGCACTGAAGCTTTCTTT; j_gene: TRBJ1-1; abundance: -; d_gene: -; v_gene: TRBV5-1
CDR3aa: CASSVELAPRILNF; CDR3nt: TGTGCCAGCAGCGTAGAACTAGCGCCCCGGATCCTGAACTTC; j_gene: TRBJ2-7; abundance: -; d_gene: TRBD2; v_gene: TRBV9
CDR3aa: CASSLAGHNTEAFF; CDR3nt: TGTGCCAGCAGTCTTGCAGGACACAACACTGAAGCTTTCTTT; j_gene: TRBJ1-1; abundance: -; d_gene: -; v_gene: TRBV12-3/TRBV12-4